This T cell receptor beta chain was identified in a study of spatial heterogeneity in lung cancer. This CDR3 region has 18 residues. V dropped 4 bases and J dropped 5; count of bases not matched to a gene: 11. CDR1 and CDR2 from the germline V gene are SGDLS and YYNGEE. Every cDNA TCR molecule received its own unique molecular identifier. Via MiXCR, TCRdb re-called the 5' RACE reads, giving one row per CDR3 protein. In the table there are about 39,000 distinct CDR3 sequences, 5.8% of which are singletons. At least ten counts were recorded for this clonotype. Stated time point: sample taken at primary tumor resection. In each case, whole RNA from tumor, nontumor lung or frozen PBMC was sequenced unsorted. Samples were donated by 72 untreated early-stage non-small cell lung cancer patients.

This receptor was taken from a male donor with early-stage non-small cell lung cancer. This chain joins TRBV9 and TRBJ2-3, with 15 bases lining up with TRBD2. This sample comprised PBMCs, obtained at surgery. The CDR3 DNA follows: TGTGCCAGCAGCCTCCGTCAAGGACTAGCGGGGGGGATAGATACGCAGTATTTT. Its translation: CASSLRQGLAGGIDTQYF.